This T cell receptor beta chain was sequenced for a study of identical twins. Study-level findings and limits: Modelling underestimated the level of out-of-frame TCR alpha sharing observed in monozygotic twins. Conclusions were based on cross-sectional statistical analysis, without following the same donors.

CDR1 and CDR2 from the germline V gene are PRHDT and FYEKMQ (reference sequence). The CDR3 loop spans 17 amino acids. TCRdb analysed the 5' RACE reads with MiXCR anew, one entry per CDR3 protein. The sample shows 1.5 million to 2 million distinct CDR3 sequences, under 35% of them seen only once. Concerning this clonotype: Its antigen remains unknown.

Sample: cord blood. This TCR came from a newborn girl in good health. The V call is TRBV13, the J call TRBJ2-7; the D call may be TRBD1 or TRBD2 (6 bases each). The J call is uncertain, as TRBJ2-5 better fits the DNA end. The CDR3 bases are TGTGCCAGCAGCTTATGGGGGGATTGGGGGGCACAAGAGACCCAGTACTTC. It translates to CASSLWGDWGAQETQYF.